The next 30 T cell receptor beta chains were all read from a single sample in a study of blood T cell repertoires in COVID-19. This table comes from immunoSEQ multiplex PCR, and its TCRdb copy is limited to in-frame clones, with some not included. The sample yields around 82,000 clones, around nine tenths seen once. Sequencing was carried out using peripheral blood. Receptors originate from a man aged 80 or over with COVID-19, enrolled during active disease.

The CDR3 DNA follows: TGTGCCAGCAGTGTAAACAGGGTGGGGGAGACCCAGTACTTC. Protein product: CASSVNRVGETQYF. The chain employs TRBV25-1 and TRBJ2-5; the D gene is possibly TRBD1 (6 bases). Germline loops: CDR1 MGHDK, CDR2 SYGVNS. This CDR3 has 14 residues. V was shortened by 4 bases and J by 5 bases, with 14 bases between the two germline ends.

This sequence joins TRBV4-1 and TRBJ1-2; unclear D gene. Trimming took 1 base from V and 2 from J, leaving 5 bases between them. Germline assignment: CDR1 MGHRA and CDR2 YSYEKL. The CDR3 is 13 amino acids. CDR3 amino acids: CASSQGANYGYTF. Written as DNA, the CDR3 is TGCGCCAGCAGCCAAGGGGCAAACTATGGCTACACCTTC.

The V gene is TRBV19, the J gene TRBJ1-3, with D uncertain. The V and J ends lost 0 bases and 0 bases respectively, with 9 bases between them. This CDR3 has 16 amino acids. CDR1 and CDR2 from the germline V gene are LNHDA and SQIVND (reference sequence). The CDR3 sequence is CASSIDPGTSGNTIYF. CDR3 in DNA: TGTGCCAGTAGTATAGATCCGGGAACCTCTGGAAACACCATATATTTT.

Regarding this clone: Other nucleotide sequences in the sample specify the same CDR3. This chain joins TRBV9 and TRBJ1-2; D is ambiguous. With 0 bases removed from V and 4 bases from J, the gap between germline ends came to 4 bases. The length of the CDR3 is 12 residues. In germline, CDR1 is SGDLS, CDR2 YYNGEE. The CDR3 loop reads CASSVDSYGYTF. DNA of the CDR3: TGTGCCAGCAGCGTAGACAGCTATGGCTACACCTTC.

The CDR3 protein is CASSLGGANYNEQFF. The CDR3 bases are TGTGCCAGCAGCTTAGGGGGGGCCAACTACAATGAGCAGTTCTTC. The chain joins TRBV7-3 to TRBJ2-1; D perhaps matches TRBD2 (7 bases). The CDR3 is 15 amino acids. Trimming removed 2 bases at V and 3 bases at J, with 11 bases between. CDR1 and CDR2 from the germline V gene are SGHTA and FQGTGA.

V and J are TRBV4-1 and TRBJ1-2, with a possible D match to TRBD1 (5 bases). The CDR3 is 15 amino acids. Germline V gene lookup returns CDR1 MGHRA and CDR2 YSYEKL. V gave up 0 bases and J gave up 3 bases, with 11 bases separating them. CDR3 coding DNA: TGCGCCAGCAGCCAAGATCTAGGGGAGGACTATGGCTACACCTTC. Its translation: CASSQDLGEDYGYTF.

This clone was counted a few times. This chain connects TRBV7-9 to TRBJ1-3; TRBD1 might be the D (5 bases). The V end lost 10 bases, the J end lost 3 bases, and 10 bases lay between the germline ends. The CDR3 contains 12 residues. Germline V gene lookup returns CDR1 SEHNR and CDR2 FQNEAQ (reference sequence). In nucleotides, the CDR3 is TGTGCCACCTGGGGGGGTGGAAACACCATATATTTT. Its translation is CATWGGGNTIYF.

The chain couples TRBV5-1 to TRBJ1-5; 8 bases match TRBD1. The V gene end was trimmed by 4 bases and the J gene end by 2 bases; junction bases not matched to a gene: 11. The CDR3 spans 17 residues. Germline loops: CDR1 SGHRS, CDR2 YFSETQ. The CDR3 region is CASSPDRGRGGNQPQHF. The DNA of the CDR3 is TGCGCCAGCAGCCCCGACAGGGGCAGGGGCGGCAATCAGCCCCAGCATTTT.

This chain links TRBV5-5 with TRBJ1-3, with TRBD1 matching 7 bases. Germline CDR1 and CDR2: SGHKS and YYEKEE (reference sequence). The V gene end was trimmed by 1 base and the J gene end by 2 bases; junction bases not matched to a gene: 3. CDR3 size: 15 residues. CDR3 coding DNA: TGTGCCAGCAGCTTGTGGGGGACAGCTGGAAACACCATATATTTT. This codes for CASSLWGTAGNTIYF.

The V gene is TRBV5-6, the J gene TRBJ1-1; a weak D match, TRBD1 (6 bases). The CDR3 is 11 amino acids. In germline, CDR1 is SGHDT, CDR2 YYEEEE. Trimming removed 4 bases from V and 7 bases from J, with 8 bases in between. The CDR3 here is CASSPQGEAFF. The CDR3 bases are TGTGCCAGCAGCCCACAGGGTGAAGCTTTCTTT.

This clone came up once. The chain joins TRBV7-3 to TRBJ1-2, with 8 bases aligning to TRBD1. Trimming took 4 bases from V and 3 from J; bases not matched to a gene: 10. CDR1 is SGHTA and CDR2 is FQGTGA in the germline V gene. The CDR3 totals 16 residues. The CDR3 spells CASSSPSTGEDYGYTF. CDR3 DNA: TGTGCCAGCAGCTCCCCCTCGACAGGGGAGGACTATGGCTACACCTTC.

The genes are TRBV24-1 and TRBJ2-6; possibly TRBD1 for D (6 bases). CDR1 and CDR2 from the germline V gene are KGHDR and SFDVKD. The CDR3 runs 15 residues. Trimming left V 7 bases short and J 2 bases short, with 11 bases between. CDR3 in DNA: TGTGCCACCAGCGGACAGCTCGCTGGGGCCAACGTCCTGACTTTC. This gives the protein CATSGQLAGANVLTF.

The chain carries TRBV5-1 and TRBJ2-7, with unresolved D. This CDR3 comprises 16 residues. V dropped 3 bases and J dropped 6 bases, with 22 bases sitting between them. The V gene's germline CDR1 is SGHRS and CDR2 YFSETQ. CDR3 protein: CASSYLLTPDTGEQYF. The CDR3 coding sequence is TGCGCCAGCAGCTACCTCCTGACCCCCGACACTGGCGAGCAGTACTTC. The variable domain in full, completed from reference TRBV5-1 and TRBJ2-7, reads KAGVTQTPRYLIKTRGQQVTLSCSPISGHRSVSWYQQTPGQGLQFLFEYFSETQRNKGNFPGRFSGRQFSNSRSEMNVSTLELGDSALYLCASSYLLTPDTGEQYFGPGTRLTVT.

This chain connects TRBV5-1 to TRBJ2-2; 8 bases are shared with TRBD1. This CDR3 spans 15 amino acids. J gave up 4 bases and V 0 bases, and 2 bases lay outside the gene matches. The V gene's germline CDR1 is SGHRS and CDR2 YFSETQ. CDR3 DNA sequence: TGCGCCAGCAGCTTGGCCACAGGGGGCACCGGGGAGCTGTTTTTT. Residues: CASSLATGGTGELFF.

The chain has TRBV5-1 and TRBJ1-5, with a tentative D call TRBD1 (5 bases). Germline V lookup: CDR1 SGHRS, CDR2 YFSETQ. Trimming pared 4 bases from V and 2 bases from J, leaving 16 bases between. The CDR3 consists of 16 residues. CDR3 DNA: TGCGCCAGCAGCCCAGGACACGTTACGGGCAATCAGCCCCAGCATTTT. Translating it yields CASSPGHVTGNQPQHF.

The sample holds one count of this clone. V and J are TRBV25-1 and TRBJ2-3; 7 bases align to TRBD1. The germline CDR1 and CDR2 sequences are MGHDK and SYGVNS. The CDR3 covers 15 residues. With 5 bases clipped from V and 4 bases from J, the junction kept 9 bases outside the gene matches. The CDR3 sequence: CASSPLTGWADTQYF. The CDR3 bases are TGTGCCAGCAGTCCACTGACAGGGTGGGCAGATACGCAGTATTTT.

The rearrangement joins TRBV10-3 to TRBJ2-3; no firm D call. Looked up from germline, CDR1 is ENHRY and CDR2 is SYGVKD. V was cut by 6 bases and J by 4 bases, with 8 bases left in between. CDR3 length equals 12 residues. CDR3 DNA: TGTGCCATCAGCGGTTCTTCAGATACGCAGTATTTT. This codes for CAISGSSDTQYF.

The rearrangement links TRBV5-1 to TRBJ2-1; D possibly corresponds to TRBD2 (6 bases). Germline V CDR1 and CDR2: SGHRS, YFSETQ. Trimming removed 2 bases from V and 4 bases from J, with 13 bases in between. The CDR3 consists of 15 residues. CDR3 amino acids: CASSFRRGLYNEQFF. The CDR3 DNA sequence: TGCGCCAGCAGCTTCCGGCGGGGACTTTACAATGAGCAGTTCTTC.

The chain employs TRBV9 and TRBJ1-1, with 7 positions matching TRBD1. This CDR3 comprises 18 residues. Germline CDR1 is SGDLS and CDR2 is YYNGEE. V trimming: 0 bases; J trimming: 1 base; junction bases outside the gene matches: 12. As DNA, the CDR3 is TGTGCCAGCAGCGTAGCGCCCAACACAGGGGCCGGGAACACTGAAGCTTTCTTT. It yields the protein CASSVAPNTGAGNTEAFF.

The chain links TRBV6-5 to TRBJ1-5; D gene unclear. Germline CDR1 MNHEY, CDR2 SVGAGI. CDR3 length: 13 residues. Trimming shortened V by 7 bases and J by 9 bases, and 16 bases separated the two germline ends. CDR3 coding DNA: TGTGCCAGCACCCGAGGAGGATTAGGGCCCCAGCATTTT. It specifies CASTRGGLGPQHF.

This chain joins TRBV11-2 and TRBJ1-1, with D perhaps TRBD1 (5 bases). Trimming removed 4 bases from V and 2 bases from J, with 8 bases in between. CDR3 length equals 13 residues. In germline, CDR1 is SGHAT, CDR2 FQNNGV. The CDR3 nucleotides read TGTGCCAGCAGCTCTGACAGCAACACTGAAGCTTTCTTT. Amino acids: CASSSDSNTEAFF.

The rearrangement uses TRBV24-1 and TRBJ1-5, with D unresolved. The CDR3 is made up of 14 amino acids. The germline V gene encodes CDR1 KGHDR and CDR2 SFDVKD. Trimming cost V 1 base and J 0 bases, with 3 bases left between them. The CDR3 DNA is TGTGCCACCAGTGATTTTAATAGCAATCAGCCCCAGCATTTT. It yields the protein CATSDFNSNQPQHF.

The CDR3 region has the DNA TGTGCCAGCAGCCCTTCCGGGGGGGCCCCCTACAATGAGCAGTTCTTC. This sequence encodes CASSPSGGAPYNEQFF. This sequence joins TRBV4-2 and TRBJ2-1, with TRBD2 matching 8 bases. V was clipped by 4 bases and J by 2 bases; unmatched bases: 7. The CDR3 contains 16 residues. The germline V gene encodes CDR1 LGHNA and CDR2 YNFKEQ.

This chain links TRBV27 with TRBJ1-1, with 8 positions matching TRBD1. After removal of 3 bases from V and 1 base from J, the junction contained 1 base not matched to a gene. This CDR3 has 14 residues. CDR1 MNHEY and CDR2 SMNVEV come from the germline V gene (reference sequence). CDR3 amino acids: CASSFQGANTEAFF. CDR3 sequence (DNA): TGTGCCAGCAGTTTCCAGGGGGCGAACACTGAAGCTTTCTTT.

The chain combines TRBV6-5 with TRBJ2-2; D unclear. The CDR3 totals 14 residues. V lost 5 bases and J lost 5, with 12 bases in between. Germline-derived CDR1 and CDR2 are MNHEY and SVGAGI. In DNA, the CDR3 is TGTGCCAGCAGTCGTACAGATGGGACCGGGGAGCTGTTTTTT. Protein sequence: CASSRTDGTGELFF.

V gene TRBV1 combines with J gene TRBJ1-6. TRBV1 represents a pseudogene. This CDR3 region has 20 residues. The CDR3 nucleotides read TGCACCAGCAGCCAAGAACCGGTAATCGGTTCCCCCCCGCCTGAGTCACCCCTCCACTTT. This translates into CTSSQEPVIGSPPPESPLHF.

CDR3 loop: CASRPWDRPYGYTF. The CDR3 DNA follows: TGTGCCAGCAGGCCGTGGGACAGACCCTATGGCTACACCTTC. The chain couples TRBV5-6 to TRBJ1-2, with 7 nucleotides matching TRBD1. This CDR3 spans 14 amino acids. Per germline, CDR1 SGHDT and CDR2 YYEEEE. After removal of 5 bases from V and 4 bases from J, the junction contained 8 bases not matched to a gene.

V usage is TRBV5-4 and J usage is TRBJ2-7, with no clear D. Germline V gene sequence: CDR1 SGHNT, CDR2 YYREEE (reference sequence). The CDR3 length is 13 residues. Trimming stripped 4 bases from V and 3 bases from J, with 11 bases between. CDR3 bases: TGTGCCAGCAGCCCCCCAGGCGACTACGAGCAGTACTTC. Translating it yields CASSPPGDYEQYF.

This chain uses TRBV18 with TRBJ2-7, with 7 bases matching TRBD1. J was trimmed by 3 bases and V by 3 bases; bases with no gene match: 8. Germline V CDR1 and CDR2: KGHSH, LQKENI. The CDR3 contains 15 residues. CDR3 amino acids: CASSPSTGSSYEQYF. The CDR3 bases are TGTGCCAGCTCACCGTCGACAGGGAGTAGCTACGAGCAGTACTTC.

V and J are TRBV7-3 and TRBJ2-3, with D possibly TRBD2 on 5 matching bases. Germline lookup yields CDR1 SGHTA and CDR2 FQGTGA. Trimming cost V 4 bases and J 2 bases, with 13 bases left between them. This CDR3 is built from 15 residues. The CDR3 loop reads CASSSWGAITDTQYF. Written as DNA, the CDR3 is TGTGCCAGCAGCTCTTGGGGAGCTATCACAGATACGCAGTATTTT.